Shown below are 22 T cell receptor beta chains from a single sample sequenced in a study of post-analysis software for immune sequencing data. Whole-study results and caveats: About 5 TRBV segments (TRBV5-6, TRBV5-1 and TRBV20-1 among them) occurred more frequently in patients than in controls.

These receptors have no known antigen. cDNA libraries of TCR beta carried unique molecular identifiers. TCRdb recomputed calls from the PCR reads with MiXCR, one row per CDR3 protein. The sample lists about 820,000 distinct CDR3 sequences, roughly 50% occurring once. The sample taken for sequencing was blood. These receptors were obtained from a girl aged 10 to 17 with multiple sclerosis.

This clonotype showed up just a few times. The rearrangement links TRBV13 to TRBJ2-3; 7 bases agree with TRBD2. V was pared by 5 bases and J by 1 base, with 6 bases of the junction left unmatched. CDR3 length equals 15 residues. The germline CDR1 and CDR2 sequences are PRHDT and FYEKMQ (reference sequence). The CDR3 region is CASSPSGTRTDTQYF. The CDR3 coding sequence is TGTGCCAGCAGCCCGAGCGGGACCCGCACAGATACGCAGTATTTT.

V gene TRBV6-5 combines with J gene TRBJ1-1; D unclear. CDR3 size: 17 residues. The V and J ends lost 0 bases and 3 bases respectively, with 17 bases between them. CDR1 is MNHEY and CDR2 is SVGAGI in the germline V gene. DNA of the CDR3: TGTGCCAGCAGTTACTCGATGCCAGGCTCCGGCCACACTGAAGCTTTCTTT. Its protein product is CASSYSMPGSGHTEAFF.

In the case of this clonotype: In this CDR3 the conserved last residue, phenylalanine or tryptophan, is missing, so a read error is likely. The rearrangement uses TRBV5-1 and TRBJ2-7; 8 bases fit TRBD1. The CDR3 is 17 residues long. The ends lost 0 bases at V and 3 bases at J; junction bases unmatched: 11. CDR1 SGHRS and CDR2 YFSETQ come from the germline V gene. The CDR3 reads CASSLGVSGQGYYEQYI. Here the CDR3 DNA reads TGCGCCAGCAGCTTGGGGGTTTCAGGACAGGGCTACTACGAGCAGTACATC.

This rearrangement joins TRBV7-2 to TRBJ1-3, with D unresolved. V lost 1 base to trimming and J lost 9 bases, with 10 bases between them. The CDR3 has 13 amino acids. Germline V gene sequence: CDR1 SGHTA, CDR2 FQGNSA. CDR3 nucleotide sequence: TGTGCCAGCAGCTTAGGGTCTCCGGGCACCATATATTTT. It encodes CASSLGSPGTIYF. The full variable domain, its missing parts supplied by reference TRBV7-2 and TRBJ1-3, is GAGVSQSPSNKVTEKGKDVELRCDPISGHTALYWYRQSLGQGLEFLIYFQGNSAPDKSGLPSDRFSAERTGGSVSTLTIQRTQQEDSAVYLCASSLGSPGTIYFGEGSWLTVV.

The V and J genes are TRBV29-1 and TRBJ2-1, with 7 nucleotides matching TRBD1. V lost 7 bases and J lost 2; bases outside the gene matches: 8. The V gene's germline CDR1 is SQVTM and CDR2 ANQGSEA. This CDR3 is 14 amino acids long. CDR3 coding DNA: TGCAGCGCCCGACAGGGAAGAACCTACAATGAGCAGTTCTTC. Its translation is CSARQGRTYNEQFF.

The chain's CDR3 is CASSVAVGAGHEQYF. DNA for the CDR3: TGTGCCAGCAGCGTGGCTGTAGGAGCGGGACACGAGCAGTACTTC. The V and J genes are TRBV9 and TRBJ2-7; TRBD2 matches at 7 bases. CDR3 length: 15 amino acids. V shed 2 bases and J 5 bases; nucleotides not matched to a gene: 10. Germline CDR1 reads SGDLS; CDR2 reads YYNGEE.

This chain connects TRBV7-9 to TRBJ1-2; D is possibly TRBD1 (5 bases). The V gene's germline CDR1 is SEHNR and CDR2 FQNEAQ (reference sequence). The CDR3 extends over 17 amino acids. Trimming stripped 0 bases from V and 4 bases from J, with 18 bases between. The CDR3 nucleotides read TGTGCCAGCAGCTTAGCGGCTGGGGCCCGAGGTGTCTATGGCTACACCTTC. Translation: CASSLAAGARGVYGYTF.

CDR3 sequence reads: CASSPRLAGLTDTQYF. In DNA, the CDR3 is TGTGCCAGCAGCCCACGACTAGCGGGACTCACAGATACGCAGTATTTT. This chain uses TRBV7-9 with TRBJ2-3; 11 bases are a match to TRBD2. The CDR3 is 16 residues long. Unmatched junction bases numbered 6, after V lost 5 bases and J lost 2 bases. Looked up from germline, CDR1 is SEHNR and CDR2 is FQNEAQ (reference sequence).

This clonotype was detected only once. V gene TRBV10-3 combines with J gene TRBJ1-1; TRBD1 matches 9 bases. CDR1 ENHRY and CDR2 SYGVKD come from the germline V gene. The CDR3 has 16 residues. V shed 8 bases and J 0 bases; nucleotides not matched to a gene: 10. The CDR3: CAIARGDREMNTEAFF. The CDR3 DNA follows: TGTGCCATCGCGCGGGGGGACAGGGAGATGAACACTGAAGCTTTCTTT.

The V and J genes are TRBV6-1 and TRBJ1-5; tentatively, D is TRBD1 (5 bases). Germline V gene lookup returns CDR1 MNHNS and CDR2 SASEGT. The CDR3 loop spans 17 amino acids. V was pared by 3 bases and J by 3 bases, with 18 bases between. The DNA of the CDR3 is TGTGCCAGCAGTGATCGGTACAGAGGACAACCCAATCAGCCCCAGCATTTT. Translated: CASSDRYRGQPNQPQHF.

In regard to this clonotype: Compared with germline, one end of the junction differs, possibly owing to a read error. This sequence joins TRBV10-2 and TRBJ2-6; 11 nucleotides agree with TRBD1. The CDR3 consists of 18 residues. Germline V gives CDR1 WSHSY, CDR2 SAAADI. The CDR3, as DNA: TGCGCCAGCAGTGAGATCGGACAGGGGGCCTCTGGAGCCAACGTCCTGACTTTC. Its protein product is CASSEIGQGASGANVLTF.

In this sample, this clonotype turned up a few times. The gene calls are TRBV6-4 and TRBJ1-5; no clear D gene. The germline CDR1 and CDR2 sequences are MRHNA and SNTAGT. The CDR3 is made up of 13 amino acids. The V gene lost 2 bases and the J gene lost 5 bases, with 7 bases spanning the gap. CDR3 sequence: CASSDREDQPQHF. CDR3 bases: TGTGCCAGCAGTGACAGGGAGGATCAGCCCCAGCATTTT.

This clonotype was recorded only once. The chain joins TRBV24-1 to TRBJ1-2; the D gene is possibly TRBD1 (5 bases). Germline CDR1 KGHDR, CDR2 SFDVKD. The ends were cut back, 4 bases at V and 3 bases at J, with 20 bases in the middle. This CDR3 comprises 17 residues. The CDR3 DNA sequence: TGTGCCACCAGTGACCCCCGGGACGTCCTTTGGGACTATGGCTACACCTTC. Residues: CATSDPRDVLWDYGYTF.

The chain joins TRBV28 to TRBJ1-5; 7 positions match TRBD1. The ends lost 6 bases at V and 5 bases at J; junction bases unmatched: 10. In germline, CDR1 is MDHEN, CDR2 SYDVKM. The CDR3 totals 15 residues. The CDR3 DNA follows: TGTGCCAGCAGCCCATCCGGGACAGCCTATCAGCCCCAGCATTTT. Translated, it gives CASSPSGTAYQPQHF. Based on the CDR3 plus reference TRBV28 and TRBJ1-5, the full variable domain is DVKVTQSSRYLVKRTGEKVFLECVQDMDHENMFWYRQDPGLGLRLIYFSYDVKMKEKGDIPEGYSVSREKKERFSLILESASTNQTSMYLCASSPSGTAYQPQHFGDGTRLSIL.

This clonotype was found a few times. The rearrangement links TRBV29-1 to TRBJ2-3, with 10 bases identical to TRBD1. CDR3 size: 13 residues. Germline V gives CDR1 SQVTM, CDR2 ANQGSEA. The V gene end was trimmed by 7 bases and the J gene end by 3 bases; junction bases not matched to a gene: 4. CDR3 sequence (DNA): TGCAGCGCCGCGGGACAGGGGACAGATACGCAGTATTTT. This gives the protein CSAAGQGTDTQYF.

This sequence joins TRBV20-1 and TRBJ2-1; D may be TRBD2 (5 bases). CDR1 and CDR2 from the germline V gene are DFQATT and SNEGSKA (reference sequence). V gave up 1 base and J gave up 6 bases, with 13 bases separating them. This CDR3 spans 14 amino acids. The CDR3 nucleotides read TGCAGTGCTAGAGCACTAGTGGGGTTCAATGAGCAGTTCTTC. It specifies CSARALVGFNEQFF.

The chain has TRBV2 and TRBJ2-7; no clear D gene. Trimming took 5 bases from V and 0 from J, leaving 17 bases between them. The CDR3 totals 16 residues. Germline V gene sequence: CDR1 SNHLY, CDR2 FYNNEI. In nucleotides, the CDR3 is TGTGCCAGCAGTTGGGTCAACAGTAAATACTCCTACGAGCAGTACTTC. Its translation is CASSWVNSKYSYEQYF.

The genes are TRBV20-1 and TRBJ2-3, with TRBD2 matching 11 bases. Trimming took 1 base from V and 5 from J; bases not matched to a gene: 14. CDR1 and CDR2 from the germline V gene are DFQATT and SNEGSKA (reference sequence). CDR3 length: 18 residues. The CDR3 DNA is TGCAGTGCTAGAGTTTTAGCGGGAGGGCCAATGGTAATAGATACGCAGTATTTT. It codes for CSARVLAGGPMVIDTQYF.

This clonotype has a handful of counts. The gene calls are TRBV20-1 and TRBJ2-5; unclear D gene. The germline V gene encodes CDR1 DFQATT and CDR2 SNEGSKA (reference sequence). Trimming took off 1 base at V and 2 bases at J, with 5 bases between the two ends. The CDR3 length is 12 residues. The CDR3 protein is CSARVPQETQYF. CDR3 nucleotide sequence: TGCAGTGCTAGAGTCCCTCAAGAGACCCAGTACTTC.

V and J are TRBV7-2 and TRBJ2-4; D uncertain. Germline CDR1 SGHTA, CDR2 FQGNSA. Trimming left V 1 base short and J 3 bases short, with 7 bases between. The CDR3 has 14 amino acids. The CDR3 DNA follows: TGTGCCAGCAGCTTAGTTGGCAGCAAAAACATTCAGTACTTC. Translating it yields CASSLVGSKNIQYF. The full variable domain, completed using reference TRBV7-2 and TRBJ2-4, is GAGVSQSPSNKVTEKGKDVELRCDPISGHTALYWYRQSLGQGLEFLIYFQGNSAPDKSGLPSDRFSAERTGGSVSTLTIQRTQQEDSAVYLCASSLVGSKNIQYFGAGTRLSVL.

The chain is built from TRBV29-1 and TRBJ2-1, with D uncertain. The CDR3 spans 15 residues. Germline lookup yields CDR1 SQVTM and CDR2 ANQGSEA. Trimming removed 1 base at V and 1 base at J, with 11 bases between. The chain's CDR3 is CSVEGAGVSYNEQFF. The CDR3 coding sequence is TGCAGCGTTGAAGGGGCAGGCGTTTCCTACAATGAGCAGTTCTTC.

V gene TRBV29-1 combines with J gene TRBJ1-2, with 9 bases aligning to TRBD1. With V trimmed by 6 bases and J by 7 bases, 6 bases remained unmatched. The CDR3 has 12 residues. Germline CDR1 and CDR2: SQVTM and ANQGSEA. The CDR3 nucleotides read TGCAGCGTCCGACAGGGGGTTCGTGGCTACACCTTC. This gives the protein CSVRQGVRGYTF. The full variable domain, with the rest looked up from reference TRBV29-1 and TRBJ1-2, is SAVISQKPSRDICQRGTSLTIQCQVDSQVTMMFWYRQQPGQSLTLIATANQGSEATYESGFVIDKFPISRPNLTFSTLTVSNMSPEDSSIYLCSVRQGVRGYTFGSGTRLTVV.